Listed below are T cell receptor beta chains from one sample, sequenced in a study of cytomegalovirus exposure and HLA in healthy donors. The table came from immunoSEQ multiplex PCR; TCRdb's copy has only in-frame clones and leaves some out. The data contain fewer than 200,000 clones, roughly 85% of them singletons. Sequenced material: PBMCs. These receptors originate from a woman between 40 and 55 years old in good health and CMV-seronegative. Each CDR3 is given with its conserved first and last residue. D genes are given only for firm matches.

v_gene	len	d_gene	j_gene	CDR3aa	CDR3nt
TRBV13	14	TRBD2	TRBJ2-7	CASSLEGRAYEQYF	TGTGCCAGCAGCTTAGAGGGGAGGGCCTACGAGCAGTACTTC
TRBV7-9	16	TRBD1	TRBJ1-2	CASSPTVTGLNYGYTF	TGTGCCAGCAGCCCGACTGTGACAGGGCTGAACTATGGCTACACCTTC
TRBV7-9	15	TRBD1	TRBJ2-7	CASSPTNDRGREQYF	TGTGCCAGCAGCCCTACCAACGACAGGGGGCGCGAGCAGTACTTC
TRBV6-6	12	NA	TRBJ2-7	CVSSIVGDEQYF	TGTGTCAGCTCTATAGTCGGGGACGAGCAGTACTTC
TRBV4-3	20	TRBD2	TRBJ2-7	CASSQDVVRLAGGFSYEQYF	TGCGCCAGCAGCCAAGATGTCGTAAGACTAGCGGGAGGTTTCTCCTACGAGCAGTACTTC
TRBV27	16	NA	TRBJ1-2	CASSLWAGRSSSGYTF	TGTGCCAGCAGTTTATGGGCCGGGAGGTCTTCAAGTGGCTACACCTTC
TRBV28	14	NA	TRBJ1-1	CASSTIKTGTEAFF	TGTGCCAGCAGCACCATAAAAACAGGCACTGAAGCTTTCTTT
TRBV27	14	TRBD1	TRBJ2-7	CASSRTGVGYEQYF	TGTGCCAGCAGTCGTACAGGGGTGGGCTACGAGCAGTACTTC
TRBV29-1	14	NA	TRBJ2-1	CSAHWGGPYNEQFF	TGCAGCGCCCACTGGGGGGGCCCCTACAATGAGCAGTTCTTC
TRBV9	15	TRBD2	TRBJ2-5	CASSLSGGAGETQYF	TGTGCCAGCAGCCTCAGCGGGGGGGCGGGAGAGACCCAGTACTTC